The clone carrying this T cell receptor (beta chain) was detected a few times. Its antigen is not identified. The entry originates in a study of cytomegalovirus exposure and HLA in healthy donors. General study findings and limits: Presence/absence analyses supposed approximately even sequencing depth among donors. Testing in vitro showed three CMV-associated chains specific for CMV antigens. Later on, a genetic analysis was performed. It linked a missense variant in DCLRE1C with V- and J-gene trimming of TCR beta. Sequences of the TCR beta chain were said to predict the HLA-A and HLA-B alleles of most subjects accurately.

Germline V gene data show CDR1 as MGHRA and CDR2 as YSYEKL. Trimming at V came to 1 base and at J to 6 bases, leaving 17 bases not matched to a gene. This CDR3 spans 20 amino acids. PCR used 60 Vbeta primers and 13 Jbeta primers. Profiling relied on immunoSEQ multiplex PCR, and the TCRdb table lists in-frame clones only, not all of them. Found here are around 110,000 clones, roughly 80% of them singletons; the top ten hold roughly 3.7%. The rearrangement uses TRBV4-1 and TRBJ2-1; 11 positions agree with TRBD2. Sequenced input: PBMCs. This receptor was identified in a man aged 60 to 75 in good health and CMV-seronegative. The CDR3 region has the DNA TGCGCCAGCAGCCAAGGCCGCCTCTCTGATCGGGGACTAGCGGTCAATGAGCAGTTCTTC. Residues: CASSQGRLSDRGLAVNEQFF.